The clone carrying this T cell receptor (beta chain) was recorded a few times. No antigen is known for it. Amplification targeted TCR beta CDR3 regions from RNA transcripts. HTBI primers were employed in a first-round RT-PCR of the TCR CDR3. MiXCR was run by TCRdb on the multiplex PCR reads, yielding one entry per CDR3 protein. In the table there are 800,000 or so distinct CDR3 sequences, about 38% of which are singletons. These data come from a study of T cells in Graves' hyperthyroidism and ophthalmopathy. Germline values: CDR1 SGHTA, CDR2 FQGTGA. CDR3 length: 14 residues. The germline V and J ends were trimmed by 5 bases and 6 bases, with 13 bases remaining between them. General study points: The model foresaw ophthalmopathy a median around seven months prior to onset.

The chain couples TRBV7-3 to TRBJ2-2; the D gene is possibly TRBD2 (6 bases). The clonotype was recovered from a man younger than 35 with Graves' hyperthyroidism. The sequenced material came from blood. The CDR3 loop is CASSRDLGAGELFF. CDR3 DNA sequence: TGTGCCAGCAGCCGGGACTTAGGGGCCGGGGAGCTGTTTTTT.